This entry features one TCR beta chain sequence. This entry belongs to a study of blood T cell repertoires in COVID-19. About the research overall: Sources were T cells, B-cell-depleted T cells, or PBMCs; the material itself was cDNA or gDNA.

CDR3 length: 13 amino acids. Trimming left V 2 bases short and J 1 base short, with 5 bases between. The germline CDR1 and CDR2 sequences are LNHDA and SQIVND (reference sequence). Clinical history as reported by participants underpinned cohort assignment. Cohort 3 recovery required two negative PCRs, clearance, or symptom resolution. TCRdb's copy holds only in-frame clones and misses some; the assay was immunoSEQ multiplex PCR. The sample includes about half a million clones, more than 85% of them seen just once. The chain joins TRBV19 to TRBJ1-1, with D possibly matching TRBD1 (5 bases). This TCR was sampled from a woman in her sixties who had recovered from COVID-19. The sample was PBMCs or T cells enriched from blood (not recorded which). The CDR3 loop reads CASSIQGNTEAFF. In nucleotides, the CDR3 is TGTGCCAGTAGTATACAGGGGAACACTGAAGCTTTCTTT.